The 31 T cell receptor beta chains below all came from one sample that was sequenced in a study of blood T cell repertoires in COVID-19. The data were produced by immunoSEQ multiplex PCR, yet TCRdb's version contains in-frame clones alone and is incomplete. The sample consists of tens of thousands of clones, 89% of them appearing once. The sample taken for sequencing was peripheral blood. All receptors derive from a man aged 60-69 years with acute or convalescent COVID-19.

This clone was seen only once. The chain combines TRBV3-1 (or the pseudogene TRBV3-2) with TRBJ1-1, with D possibly TRBD1 on 5 matching bases. Trimming removed 1 base at V and 4 bases at J, with 13 bases between. This CDR3 comprises 15 residues. Germline V gene data show CDR1 as LGHDT and CDR2 as YNNKEL (reference sequence). CDR3 nucleotide sequence: TGTGCCAGCAGCCAAGTACGTCAGGGCCGCACTGAAGCTTTCTTT. This codes for CASSQVRQGRTEAFF.

This clone occurred once. The CDR3 reads CATSDSGQGLAYGYTF. The CDR3 DNA reads TGTGCCACCAGTGACTCAGGACAGGGGTTGGCCTATGGCTACACCTTC. The chain uses TRBV24-1 and TRBJ1-2; TRBD1 matches at 9 bases. The J segment lost 4 bases and the V segment lost 4 bases, leaving 9 bases of the junction unmatched. The CDR3 extends over 16 amino acids. The germline V gene encodes CDR1 KGHDR and CDR2 SFDVKD.

The chain is built from TRBV7-6 and TRBJ1-1; D perhaps matches TRBD1 (6 bases). CDR1 and CDR2 from the germline V gene are SGHVS and FNYEAQ. The CDR3 sequence is 14 residues long. The ends were cut back, 8 bases at V and 1 base at J, with 14 bases in the middle. CDR3: CASAEGHQNTEAFF. The CDR3 nucleotides are TGTGCCAGCGCCGAGGGACACCAGAACACTGAAGCTTTCTTT.

J is TRBJ1-4 and V is TRBV5-1; a possible D gene is TRBD1 (5 bases). V was clipped by 4 bases and J by 5 bases, with 15 bases between them. Per the germline V gene, CDR1 is SGHRS and CDR2 is YFSETQ. The length of the CDR3 is 15 residues. For the CDR3, the DNA is TGCGCCAGCAGCATCGGGACGGGAGAAAATGAAAAACTGTTTTTT. This sequence encodes CASSIGTGENEKLFF.

This chain links TRBV7-8 with TRBJ2-2; tentatively, D is TRBD2 (6 bases). Trimming shortened V by 1 base and J by 2 bases, and 11 bases separated the two germline ends. This CDR3 region has 16 residues. In germline, CDR1 is SGHVS, CDR2 FQNEAQ. This chain's CDR3 is CASSLGAGSNTGELFF. Written as DNA, the CDR3 is TGTGCCAGCAGCTTAGGTGCGGGGAGTAACACCGGGGAGCTGTTTTTT.

V gene TRBV18 combines with J gene TRBJ2-3, with D maybe TRBD1 (6 bases). Germline V gene lookup returns CDR1 KGHSH and CDR2 LQKENI. This CDR3 is built from 16 residues. Between the trimmed V and J ends, which lost 3 bases and 0 bases, there was a span of 13 bases. The CDR3 loop is CASSPSGTPSTDTQYF. CDR3 nucleotide sequence: TGTGCCAGCTCACCTTCCGGGACACCTAGCACAGATACGCAGTATTTT.

This clone was seen a single time. This chain connects TRBV6-5 to TRBJ2-7; D perhaps matches TRBD1 (5 bases). The length of the CDR3 is 12 residues. V was clipped by 6 bases and J by 4 bases, with 10 bases between them. Germline values: CDR1 MNHEY, CDR2 SVGAGI. CDR3 sequence: CASSGRGYEQYF. The CDR3, as DNA: TGTGCCAGCAGCGGAAGGGGTTACGAGCAGTACTTC.

CDR3 residues: CASSQDIRTSFYGYTF. The CDR3 coding sequence is TGTGCCAGCAGCCAAGACATAAGGACAAGTTTCTATGGCTACACCTTC. This rearrangement joins TRBV3-1 (or the pseudogene TRBV3-2) to TRBJ1-2; weak D call: TRBD1 (5 bases). The CDR3 runs 16 residues. Germline-derived CDR1 and CDR2 are LGHDT and YNNKEL (reference sequence). V lost 0 bases and J lost 4, with 15 bases in between.

The V and J genes are TRBV6-6 and TRBJ2-7; tentative D call: TRBD2 (5 bases). Trimming took off 0 bases at V and 4 bases at J, with 10 bases between the two ends. The germline CDR1 and CDR2 sequences are MNHNY and SVGAGI (reference sequence). The CDR3 is 14 amino acids. CDR3 region: CASSYSVREYEQYF. The CDR3, as DNA: TGTGCCAGCAGTTACTCGGTGAGGGAATACGAGCAGTACTTC.

The V call is TRBV9, the J call TRBJ1-6, with D unresolved. Germline CDR1 is SGDLS and CDR2 is YYNGEE. The V gene lost 3 bases and the J gene lost 7 bases, with 14 bases spanning the gap. This CDR3 region has 15 residues. CDR3 protein: CASSGSGQKNSPLHF. As DNA, the CDR3 is TGTGCCAGCAGCGGAAGCGGGCAGAAAAATTCACCCCTCCACTTT.

This chain connects TRBV5-4 to TRBJ1-3; no reliable D call. The CDR3 loop spans 14 amino acids. V gave up 0 bases and J gave up 4 bases, with 8 bases separating them. Germline assignment: CDR1 SGHNT and CDR2 YYREEE (reference sequence). Written as DNA, the CDR3 is TGTGCCAGCAGCTTGGCGGGAGGAGGAAACACCATATATTTT. Translated: CASSLAGGGNTIYF.

The chain couples TRBV19 to TRBJ1-5; D gene unclear. The CDR3 totals 15 residues. Between the trimmed V and J ends, which lost 2 bases and 0 bases, there was a span of 8 bases. Germline assignment: CDR1 LNHDA and CDR2 SQIVND (reference sequence). The CDR3 bases are TGTGCCAGTAGTATAATCGCTAATAGCAATCAGCCCCAGCATTTT. Translation: CASSIIANSNQPQHF.

The rearrangement joins TRBV3-1 (or the pseudogene TRBV3-2) to TRBJ2-1; 9 bases are shared with TRBD2. The germline CDR1 and CDR2 sequences are LGHDT and YNNKEL (reference sequence). This CDR3 is 15 amino acids long. Losses at the gene ends were 1 base for V and 2 bases for J; bases not matched to a gene: 0. The CDR3 here is CASSQGLAAYNEQFF. The CDR3 nucleotides read TGTGCCAGCAGCCAAGGACTAGCGGCCTACAATGAGCAGTTCTTC.

This sequence joins TRBV15 and TRBJ1-1; TRBD1 might be the D (5 bases). The germline CDR1 and CDR2 sequences are LNHNV and YYDKDF (reference sequence). Deletions cut 0 bases from V and 12 bases from J, with 23 bases between. The CDR3 length is 16 residues. The CDR3 region has the DNA TGTGCCACCAGCAGAGATCTTGCTCTCTTGGGGGGTAGAACTTTCTTT. Translating gives CATSRDLALLGGRTFF.

This clone has only a few counts. This rearrangement joins TRBV5-1 to TRBJ1-3, with D possibly matching TRBD1 (5 bases). Germline CDR1 reads SGHRS; CDR2 reads YFSETQ. Trimming pared 5 bases from V and 4 bases from J, leaving 10 bases between. The CDR3 is 13 amino acids. CDR3 DNA: TGCGCCAGCAGGCCAGGGAACGGAAACACCATATATTTT. This gives the protein CASRPGNGNTIYF.

This chain joins TRBV2 and TRBJ2-2; 7 nucleotides line up with TRBD1. V lost 7 bases and J lost 6; bases outside the gene matches: 5. The CDR3 runs to 13 residues. Germline loops: CDR1 SNHLY, CDR2 FYNNEI. The chain's CDR3 is CASNRQGSGELFF. CDR3 bases: TGTGCCAGCAATCGACAGGGCTCCGGGGAGCTGTTTTTT.

The CDR3 DNA reads TGTGCCAGCAGCTTAATCAGGACTATTCAAGAGACCCAGTACTTC. Its protein is CASSLIRTIQETQYF. The rearrangement joins TRBV7-2 to TRBJ2-5, with TRBD2 as a possible D gene (6 bases). Trimming took off 2 bases at V and 2 bases at J, with 12 bases between the two ends. Germline assignment: CDR1 SGHTA and CDR2 FQGNSA. The CDR3 extends over 15 amino acids. Full variable domain (rest looked up from reference TRBV7-2 and TRBJ2-5): GAGVSQSPSNKVTEKGKDVELRCDPISGHTALYWYRQSLGQGLEFLIYFQGNSAPDKSGLPSDRFSAERTGGSVSTLTIQRTQQEDSAVYLCASSLIRTIQETQYFGPGTRLLVL.

This rearrangement joins TRBV7-2 to TRBJ1-2, with 7 bases that match TRBD1. The CDR3 runs 15 residues. With 4 bases clipped from V and 4 bases from J, the junction kept 9 bases outside the gene matches. Germline CDR1 and CDR2: SGHTA and FQGNSA. The CDR3 coding sequence is TGTGCCAGCAGCTCCCGGACAGGCCCAAGCTATGGCTACACCTTC. This encodes CASSSRTGPSYGYTF. Supplemented by reference TRBV7-2 and TRBJ1-2, the full variable domain reads GAGVSQSPSNKVTEKGKDVELRCDPISGHTALYWYRQSLGQGLEFLIYFQGNSAPDKSGLPSDRFSAERTGGSVSTLTIQRTQQEDSAVYLCASSSRTGPSYGYTFGSGTRLTVV.

The gene calls are TRBV29-1 and TRBJ1-2; the D is unclear. Trimming stripped 2 bases from V and 5 bases from J, with 12 bases between. The germline gives CDR1 SQVTM, CDR2 ANQGSEA. The length of the CDR3 is 13 residues. In DNA form, the CDR3 reads TGCAGCGTTGAAACTTGGCGGGGATATGGCTACACCTTC. Translated: CSVETWRGYGYTF.

The chain combines TRBV2 with TRBJ1-1; D gene uncertain. Germline V CDR1 and CDR2: SNHLY, FYNNEI. The CDR3 contains 13 residues. Trimming took off 4 bases at V and 5 bases at J, with 11 bases between the two ends. In nucleotides, the CDR3 is TGTGCCAGCAGTGGGGAGAGGATGACTGAAGCTTTCTTT. Translation: CASSGERMTEAFF.

This chain links TRBV6-1 with TRBJ2-7; TRBD1 agrees at 11 bases. The J segment lost 3 bases and the V segment lost 6 bases, leaving 7 bases of the junction unmatched. CDR1 MNHNS and CDR2 SASEGT come from the germline V gene. The CDR3 is 15 amino acids. CDR3 sequence: CASRLGQGAVYEQYF. The CDR3 nucleotides are TGTGCCAGCAGACTCGGACAGGGGGCGGTCTACGAGCAGTACTTC.

The chain is built from TRBV5-1 and TRBJ2-7; possibly TRBD2 for D (5 bases). V was pared by 0 bases and J by 3 bases, with 10 bases between. Germline loops: CDR1 SGHRS, CDR2 YFSETQ. CDR3 length equals 14 residues. The CDR3 nucleotides are TGCGCCAGCAGCTTGGATCCGGGAAGCTACGAGCAGTACTTC. Protein sequence: CASSLDPGSYEQYF.

V usage is TRBV5-1 and J usage is TRBJ1-2, with TRBD1 matching 8 bases. Germline V gives CDR1 SGHRS, CDR2 YFSETQ. This CDR3 is built from 13 residues. V was clipped by 5 bases and J by 4 bases; unmatched bases: 4. CDR3 region: CASRRTGTYGYTF. DNA for the CDR3: TGCGCCAGCAGACGGACAGGGACCTATGGCTACACCTTC. Looking up the rest from reference TRBV5-1 and TRBJ1-2 gives the full variable domain: KAGVTQTPRYLIKTRGQQVTLSCSPISGHRSVSWYQQTPGQGLQFLFEYFSETQRNKGNFPGRFSGRQFSNSRSEMNVSTLELGDSALYLCASRRTGTYGYTFGSGTRLTVV.

The gene calls are TRBV2 and TRBJ2-3; 7 nucleotides agree with TRBD1. Trimming removed 6 bases from V and 0 bases from J; junction bases left unmatched: 6. The CDR3 covers 15 residues. Germline CDR1 reads SNHLY; CDR2 reads FYNNEI. CDR3 in DNA: TGTGCCAGCAGCATGGGGGACAGAAGCACAGATACGCAGTATTTT. This codes for CASSMGDRSTDTQYF.

The J gene is TRBJ2-1, the V gene TRBV7-9, with a tentative D call TRBD2 (7 bases). Germline-derived CDR1 and CDR2 are SEHNR and FQNEAQ (reference sequence). V shed 1 base and J shed 4 bases, with 11 bases lying between them. This CDR3 has 15 residues. CDR3 nucleotides: TGTGCCAGCAGCTTAGGAGGGGGGGCGTACAATGAGCAGTTCTTC. It yields the protein CASSLGGGAYNEQFF.

The chain is built from TRBV5-1 and TRBJ2-5, with D tentatively TRBD2 (5 bases). The germline CDR1 and CDR2 sequences are SGHRS and YFSETQ. V lost 3 bases and J 5 bases, leaving 14 bases between the germline ends. CDR3 length equals 14 residues. CDR3 DNA sequence: TGCGCCAGCAGCTCTGAGTCCTGGAGGGAGACCCAGTACTTC. This translates into CASSSESWRETQYF.

The chain joins TRBV9 to TRBJ1-5; 9 bases match TRBD1. V shed 0 bases, J shed 5 bases, and the junction held 3 bases outside the gene matches. The CDR3 runs to 15 residues. In germline, CDR1 is SGDLS, CDR2 YYNGEE. CDR3 coding DNA: TGTGCCAGCAGCGTAGGGGGACAGGGACATCAGCCCCAGCATTTT. It codes for CASSVGGQGHQPQHF.

The V call is TRBV4-1, the J call TRBJ1-6; no reliable D call. CDR1 MGHRA and CDR2 YSYEKL come from the germline V gene. CDR3 length: 13 residues. Trimming stripped 0 bases from V and 8 bases from J, with 5 bases between. The CDR3 protein is CASSQDLYSPLHF. The DNA for the CDR3 is TGCGCCAGCAGCCAAGATCTTTATTCACCCCTCCACTTT.

The chain carries TRBV29-1 and TRBJ2-3; possibly TRBD1 for D (6 bases). CDR3 length equals 16 residues. Germline V lookup: CDR1 SQVTM, CDR2 ANQGSEA. V gave up 3 bases and J gave up 6 bases, with 22 bases separating them. CDR3 sequence: CSVESPQGILADTQYF. CDR3 coding DNA: TGCAGCGTTGAGTCCCCACAGGGTATCCTCGCGGATACGCAGTATTTT.

J is TRBJ2-7 and V is TRBV28; a weak D match, TRBD2 (7 bases). This CDR3 is built from 14 residues. V was shortened by 6 bases and J by 7 bases, with 19 bases between the two germline ends. Germline V gene lookup returns CDR1 MDHEN and CDR2 SYDVKM. CDR3 in DNA: TGTGCCAGCAGAACCCTAGGGGGGGCGTGGGAGCAGTACTTC. This encodes CASRTLGGAWEQYF.

The rearrangement uses TRBV24-1 and TRBJ1-1, with 11 bases aligning to TRBD1. This CDR3 contains 13 residues. The V gene's germline CDR1 is KGHDR and CDR2 SFDVKD. Trimming cost V 5 bases and J 8 bases; bases outside gene matches: 3. The CDR3 DNA reads as TGTGCCACCAGTGGTCGGGACAGGGGGGAAGCTTTCTTT. Protein: CATSGRDRGEAFF.